A selection of T cell receptor beta chains follows, all from one sample in a study of T cell repertoires in cytomegalovirus infection. TCRdb recomputed calls from the reads with MiXCR, one row per CDR3 protein. Of 150,000 to 180,000 distinct CDR3 sequences listed, 23% are singletons. The material sequenced was PBMCs. The receptors shown here come from a human donor in good health (CMV status not recorded). Some clones in this sample may be carry-over from other donors' samples. Both conserved end residues are part of each CDR3. Fields, in order: J gene, V gene, clone size, D gene, CDR3 DNA, CDR3 protein. The D gene is left open where the match is weak. A row's size may be missing; if present it is once, few, many or a size class.

J: TRBJ2-3; V: TRBV28; size: few; D: TRBD2; DNA: TGTGCCAGCACCTTTACGTCGGGGAGGGGAGTAGATACGCAGTATTTT; CDR3: CASTFTSGRGVDTQYF
J: TRBJ2-1; V: TRBV6-1; size: few; D: NA; DNA: TGTGCCAGCAGTGAGTTTAATGAGCAGTTCTTC; CDR3: CASSEFNEQFF
J: TRBJ1-2; V: TRBV28; size: NA; D: NA; DNA: TGTGCCAGCAGTTTGGCGACGAAGAACTATGGCTACACCTTC; CDR3: CASSLATKNYGYTF
J: TRBJ1-5; V: TRBV4-2; size: few; D: NA; DNA: TGTGCCAGCAGCCAAGCTCAGGGCAATCAGCCCCAGCATTTT; CDR3: CASSQAQGNQPQHF
J: TRBJ1-2; V: TRBV2; size: NA; D: NA; DNA: TGTGCCAGCAGTGAAGAGGTGATGAGTGGCTACACCTTC; CDR3: CASSEEVMSGYTF
J: TRBJ2-3; V: TRBV4-2; size: NA; D: TRBD2; DNA: TGTGCCAGCAGCCAAGATCGGACTAGCGGGGGGGCTAGCACAGATACGCAGTATTTT; CDR3: CASSQDRTSGGASTDTQYF
J: TRBJ1-3; V: TRBV7-2; size: many; D: NA; DNA: TGTGCCAGCAGCCCAACGACAGTTACCTCTGGAAACACCATATATTTT; CDR3: CASSPTTVTSGNTIYF
J: TRBJ2-1; V: TRBV7-9; size: NA; D: TRBD2; DNA: TGTGCCAGCAGCCCCCAGCCCTCAGCGGGAGGGACCTACAATGAGCAGTTCTTC; CDR3: CASSPQPSAGGTYNEQFF
J: TRBJ2-7; V: TRBV11-1; size: few; D: NA; DNA: TGTGCCAGCACCGATCCCCGGGACGGGTTTAGGGAGCAGTACTTC; CDR3: CASTDPRDGFREQYF
J: TRBJ1-4; V: TRBV20-1; size: NA; D: TRBD1; DNA: TGCAGTGCTACCGGGACAGGGGGCACTAATGAAAAACTGTTTTTT; CDR3: CSATGTGGTNEKLFF
J: TRBJ2-7; V: TRBV7-2; size: NA; D: NA; DNA: TGTGCCAGCAGCTTAGGGGAGTGGGGGGCGGGCGAGCAGTACTTC; CDR3: CASSLGEWGAGEQYF
J: TRBJ2-7; V: TRBV7-2; size: NA; D: NA; DNA: TGTGCCAGCAACCCCGGGAACCCCTACGAGCAGTACTTC; CDR3: CASNPGNPYEQYF
J: TRBJ2-5; V: TRBV6-2/TRBV6-3; size: many; D: TRBD1; DNA: TGTGCCAGCAGTAGACCGGGACAGGGGACGGAGACCCAGTACTTC; CDR3: CASSRPGQGTETQYF
J: TRBJ2-1; V: TRBV20-1; size: few; D: TRBD2; DNA: TGCAGTGCTAGAGGAGCGGGGGCCGGGTACAATGAGCAGTTCTTC; CDR3: CSARGAGAGYNEQFF
J: TRBJ2-5; V: TRBV3-1; size: few; D: TRBD2; DNA: TGTGCCAGCAGCCTGGGGACTACCCGCGAGACCCAGTACTTC; CDR3: CASSLGTTRETQYF
J: TRBJ2-1; V: TRBV7-3; size: many; D: NA; DNA: TGTGCCAGCAGCTTAGAAGGGTCCTCCTACAATGAGCAGTTCTTC; CDR3: CASSLEGSSYNEQFF
J: TRBJ2-1; V: TRBV29-1; size: NA; D: TRBD2; DNA: TGCAGCGTTGAGGGTAGCGGGTACAATGAGCAGTTCTTC; CDR3: CSVEGSGYNEQFF
J: TRBJ1-4; V: TRBV15; size: NA; D: NA; DNA: TGTGCCACCAGCAGAGATCCTTCTGAACTGTTTTTT; CDR3: CATSRDPSELFF
J: TRBJ2-4; V: TRBV20-1; size: few; D: NA; DNA: TGCAGTGCTAGAGGCCCGCAGGGAGCCTGGGGCATTCAGTACTTC; CDR3: CSARGPQGAWGIQYF
J: TRBJ2-3; V: TRBV28; size: NA; D: NA; DNA: TGTGCCAGCAGTTTTACCCAGTATGAGGGGGGGCAGTATTTT; CDR3: CASSFTQYEGGQYF
J: TRBJ2-7; V: TRBV28; size: NA; D: TRBD1; DNA: TGTGCCAGCAGTTTATCCCCTCGACAGGGGACCTACGAGCAGTACTTC; CDR3: CASSLSPRQGTYEQYF
J: TRBJ1-2; V: TRBV28; size: many; D: NA; DNA: TGTGCCAGCAGTTTCACGATTGGGGGGTATGGCTACACCTTC; CDR3: CASSFTIGGYGYTF
J: TRBJ2-1; V: TRBV19; size: many; D: NA; DNA: TGTGCCAGTAGCCCTCGGGTCGACTCCTACAATGAGCAGTTCTTC; CDR3: CASSPRVDSYNEQFF
J: TRBJ1-5; V: TRBV7-2; size: many; D: NA; DNA: TGTGCCAGCAGCGCCCCGAGGGGCGGGTTCGAGAGTCAGCCCCAGCATTTT; CDR3: CASSAPRGGFESQPQHF
J: TRBJ1-1; V: TRBV4-2; size: few; D: TRBD1; DNA: TGTGCCAGCAGCCACCGACAGGGTGGGAACACTGAAGCTTTCTTT; CDR3: CASSHRQGGNTEAFF
J: TRBJ2-1; V: TRBV11-2; size: once; D: NA; DNA: TGTGCCAGCAGCGAATTAAGGGGGGCGAATGAGCAGTTCTTC; CDR3: CASSELRGANEQFF
J: TRBJ2-7; V: TRBV28; size: many; D: NA; DNA: TGTGCCAGCAGTTCCCCCCCTTTCGGGACATTTTCCTCCTACGAGCAGTACTTC; CDR3: CASSSPPFGTFSSYEQYF
J: TRBJ1-1; V: TRBV12-3/TRBV12-4; size: NA; D: NA; DNA: TGTGCCAGCAGGGCCGTTGGAGGCAACACTGAAGCTTTCTTT; CDR3: CASRAVGGNTEAFF
J: TRBJ2-7; V: TRBV6-1; size: NA; D: NA; DNA: TGTGCCAGCGGCTCGACTAGAGGGATCTACGAGCAGTACTTC; CDR3: CASGSTRGIYEQYF
J: TRBJ2-1; V: TRBV29-1; size: few; D: NA; DNA: TGCAGCGTTCACCGGTACAATGAGCAGTTCTTC; CDR3: CSVHRYNEQFF
J: TRBJ1-2; V: TRBV7-2; size: many; D: NA; DNA: TGTGCCAGCAGCTCCTACCAGGTCGGAACCTATGGCTACACCTTC; CDR3: CASSSYQVGTYGYTF
J: TRBJ2-6; V: TRBV2; size: few; D: NA; DNA: TGTGCCAGCAGTGACTGGAGCTCTGGGGCCAACGTCCTGACTTTC; CDR3: CASSDWSSGANVLTF
J: TRBJ2-1; V: TRBV7-2; size: many; D: NA; DNA: TGTGCCAGCAGCTTTCTATGGGGGGCCTACAATGAGCAGTTCTTC; CDR3: CASSFLWGAYNEQFF
J: TRBJ2-7; V: TRBV7-2; size: many; D: TRBD1; DNA: TGTGCCAGCAGCTCGCCGGGACAGGGGAGACACGAGCAGTACTTC; CDR3: CASSSPGQGRHEQYF
J: TRBJ2-3; V: TRBV27; size: NA; D: NA; DNA: TGTGCCAGCAGTTTAACCTCATCCGATACGCAGTATTTT; CDR3: CASSLTSSDTQYF
J: TRBJ2-7; V: TRBV7-2; size: few; D: NA; DNA: TGTGCCAGCAGCCGGGCGGAGAGACGGACAGCTTCGCCCTACGAGCAGTACTTC; CDR3: CASSRAERRTASPYEQYF
J: TRBJ2-1; V: TRBV12-3/TRBV12-4; size: many; D: TRBD2; DNA: TGTGCCACCACATGGGGACCCGGGGGACTAAACTACAATGAGCAGTTCTTC; CDR3: CATTWGPGGLNYNEQFF
J: TRBJ2-1; V: TRBV7-9; size: NA; D: NA; DNA: TGTGCCAGCAGCCCCCAGACTCCCGAGCAGTTCTTC; CDR3: CASSPQTPEQFF
J: TRBJ2-7; V: TRBV5-6; size: NA; D: TRBD1; DNA: TGTGCCAGCAGTCAGGGCGACCGGGACAGGGCCAACGAGCAGTACTTC; CDR3: CASSQGDRDRANEQYF
J: TRBJ2-5; V: TRBV20-1; size: NA; D: NA; DNA: TGCAGTGAAGGCAGGGGCGGAGAGACCCAGTACTTC; CDR3: CSEGRGGETQYF
J: TRBJ2-2; V: TRBV7-8; size: few; D: TRBD2; DNA: TGTGCCAGCAGCTTAGCCCCTCCCCTGCGGGAGTCCACCGGGGAGCTGTTTTTT; CDR3: CASSLAPPLRESTGELFF
J: TRBJ2-5; V: TRBV30; size: NA; D: NA; DNA: TGTGCCTGGAGTGTAAAAGAGACCCAGTACTTC; CDR3: CAWSVKETQYF
J: TRBJ2-3; V: TRBV7-9; size: many; D: TRBD2; DNA: TGTGCCAGCAGCCACTGGACTAGCGGGATGGCAGATACGCAGTATTTT; CDR3: CASSHWTSGMADTQYF
J: TRBJ2-3; V: TRBV11-2; size: NA; D: NA; DNA: TGTGCCAGCAGCCGCGACTGGGACTTCACAGATACGCAGTATTTT; CDR3: CASSRDWDFTDTQYF
J: TRBJ2-1; V: TRBV27; size: few; D: NA; DNA: TGTGCCAGCGGCGGGGTAGCGGCCTACAATGAGCAGTTCTTC; CDR3: CASGGVAAYNEQFF
J: TRBJ2-2; V: TRBV7-6; size: many; D: NA; DNA: TGTGCCAGCAGGTCGGCCGGCCTCACCGGGGAGCTGTTTTTT; CDR3: CASRSAGLTGELFF
J: TRBJ2-7; V: TRBV7-9; size: few; D: TRBD2; DNA: TGTGCCAGCGCGTCTAGCGGAACCTACGAGCAGTACTTC; CDR3: CASASSGTYEQYF
J: TRBJ2-6; V: TRBV9; size: NA; D: NA; DNA: TGTGCCAGCAGCCCCAGGACCCCGAGCTCTGGGGCCAACGTCCTGACTTTC; CDR3: CASSPRTPSSGANVLTF
J: TRBJ2-1; V: TRBV7-2; size: many; D: TRBD2; DNA: TGTGCCAGCAGCTTAGAGGGACTAGCGGGAGCTAATGAGCAGTTCTTC; CDR3: CASSLEGLAGANEQFF
J: TRBJ2-1; V: TRBV12-3/TRBV12-4; size: many; D: TRBD2; DNA: TGTGCCAGCAGTCTGACCTCGGCTAGCGGTACGTTCTTC; CDR3: CASSLTSASGTFF
J: TRBJ2-5; V: TRBV20-1; size: many; D: NA; DNA: TGCAGTGCTAGAAGGCGGGGACAAGAGACCCAGTACTTC; CDR3: CSARRRGQETQYF
J: TRBJ1-4; V: TRBV20-1; size: few; D: NA; DNA: TGCAGTGCGCCCTCCCCGACAGGACTTAATGAAAAACTGTTTTTT; CDR3: CSAPSPTGLNEKLFF